The present entry profiles one T cell receptor (beta chain) with its context. Its cognate antigen is unknown. TCRdb used MiXCR to reprocess the RT-PCR reads, holding one entry per CDR3 protein. The data contain more than 400,000 distinct CDR3 sequences, approximately 11% of them singletons. This entry is derived from a study of response to subunit inactivated influenza vaccine. Study observations and caveats: Only a handful of new T cells, the authors suggested, are recruited with each seasonal influenza vaccination.

V gave up 2 bases and J gave up 3 bases, with 14 bases separating them. Germline CDR1 reads MNHEY; CDR2 reads SVGEGT. The CDR3 extends over 16 amino acids. Sequencing was performed on PBMCs from blood, taken roughly 48 days after vaccination. V gene TRBV6-2 or TRBV6-3 combines with J gene TRBJ2-1; weak D call: TRBD2 (6 bases). The TCR originated in a man aged 45 to 65 who received an inactivated influenza vaccine. The CDR3, as DNA: TGTGCCAGCAGTTACGACGGGAGCTCCGGCTACAATGAGCAGTTCTTC. Protein: CASSYDGSSGYNEQFF.